This T cell receptor beta chain was captured in a study of blood T cell repertoires in COVID-19 (TCRdb year 2020). With respect to the entire study: The collaborator samples originated in the United States, Italy and Spain and spanned the acute and convalescent phases of COVID-19. The material from the prospective study consisted of cDNA or gDNA derived from T cells, B-cell-depleted T cells, or PBMCs. The samples were drawn from the first 160 participants of the ongoing ImmuneRACE study and from some 1,300 subjects provided by 6 global collaborators. A freely available public database, intended as a resource for researchers studying the immune response to SARS-CoV-2, is where the repertoires were released. Sample metadata almost always included a de-identified subject ID, COVID-19 status, age in years and sex. Subjects who had been exposed to COVID-19, were actively infected with it, or had recovered from it provided the deeply sampled blood TCRbeta repertoires that made up the dataset. Where HLA class I and class II types were available, the types were taken from metadata supplied by the sample provider, not from assay-based typing. Study-wide findings and limitations: The amount of clinical and demographic metadata varied by source and participant and was provided uncurated.

Points on this clone: No cognate antigen has been identified for it. No quality values exist for individual bases; no much larger clone is one base distant.

Whole blood was collected in K2EDTA tubes by collaborating institutions according to the institutions' own protocols. For TCRbeta analysis, collaborator samples were shipped as frozen whole blood, as isolated PBMCs, or as DNA extracted from either sample type. CDR1 SGHRS and CDR2 YFSETQ are derived from the germline V gene. V loses 3 bases of germline sequence and J loses 9 bases, and the interval between the two ends is 15 bases. Its CDR3 holds 14 amino acids, cysteine through phenylalanine. Solely the CDR3 DNA is kept, with 42 bases framed from the first base. The immunoSEQ Assay, a bias-controlled multiplex PCR, was used to amplify TCRbeta CDR3 regions from genomic DNA. The paper's processing steps were these. Nucleated cell counts per sample were estimated from amplification of reference gene primers within the assay. Sequence reads were collapsed and filtered to measure the absolute abundance of every unique TCRbeta CDR3 rearrangement. Productive Simpson clonality was computed per sample as the square root of Simpson's diversity index over productive rearrangements. Here the immuneACCESS table is served through TCRdb, limited to in-frame sequences with V and J called. Missing clones are a known gap in these copies; in checked studies unresolved V genes cover under half, and the rest lacks a known reason. That table furnishes V, J and clone size, whereas the DNA furnished D and trimming. The sample table records about 120,000 clones; more than 75% of these occur just once. The top ten constitute 3.4% of the sample.

The sample was peripheral blood. The receptor comes from a man in his forties with acute or convalescent COVID-19. The chain joins TRBV5-1 to TRBJ1-4; the D gene is not confidently resolved. The DNA is TGCGCCAGCAGCTCCACGCCGGGTACACAAAAACTGTTTTTT. Translation gives CASSSTPGTQKLFF.